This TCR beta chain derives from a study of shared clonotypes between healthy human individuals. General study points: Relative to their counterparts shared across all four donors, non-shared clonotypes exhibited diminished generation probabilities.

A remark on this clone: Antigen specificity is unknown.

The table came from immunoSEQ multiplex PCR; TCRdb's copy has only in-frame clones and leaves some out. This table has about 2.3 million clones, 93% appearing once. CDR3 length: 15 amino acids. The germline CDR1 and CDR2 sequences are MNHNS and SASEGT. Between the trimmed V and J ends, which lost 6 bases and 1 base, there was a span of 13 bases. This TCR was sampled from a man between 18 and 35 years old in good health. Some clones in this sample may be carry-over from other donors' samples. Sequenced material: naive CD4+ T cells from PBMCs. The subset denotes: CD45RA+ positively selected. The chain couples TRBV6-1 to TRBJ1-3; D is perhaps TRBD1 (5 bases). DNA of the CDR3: TGTGCCAGCAGCGGACGACAGCAGTCTGGAAACACCATATATTTT. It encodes CASSGRQQSGNTIYF.